This TCR beta chain stems from a study of vaccination effects on CD4 cells after COVID-19. Study background: Relative to the second dose, post-vaccine samples were obtained a median of 72 days later.

Assay: immunoSEQ multiplex PCR; the TCRdb copy retains only in-frame clones and omits some. This sample yields approximately 12,000 clones, of which about 72% are seen a single time; under 10% belongs to the top ten. This clone occurred a few times. What it binds is unknown. The J segment lost 6 bases and the V segment lost 4 bases, leaving 6 bases of the junction unmatched. This CDR3 has 15 residues. Germline CDR1 and CDR2: MNHNY and SVGAGI (reference sequence). With the ViraFEST assay, the study expanded antigen-specific CD4+ T cells using viral peptide pools, then sequenced them. Scientists isolated CD4+ T cells after an approximately 10-day culture period ended. Two-dose BNT162b2 or mRNA-1273 vaccination was given to participants. Cultures used roughly 2 million PBMC per well, about 10 IU/ml IL-2 and approximately 10 ug/ml peptides.

The sample in question was CD4+ T cells from PBMCs cultured with SARS-CoV-2 spike peptides, obtained after COVID-19 vaccination. The rearrangement joins TRBV6-6 to TRBJ1-4; 9 bases fit TRBD1. This sequence originates from a human donor who received a COVID-19 vaccine. CDR3 DNA: TGTGCCAGCAGTTGGAGACAGGGGGTAGATGAAAAACTGTTTTTT. Translating it yields CASSWRQGVDEKLFF.